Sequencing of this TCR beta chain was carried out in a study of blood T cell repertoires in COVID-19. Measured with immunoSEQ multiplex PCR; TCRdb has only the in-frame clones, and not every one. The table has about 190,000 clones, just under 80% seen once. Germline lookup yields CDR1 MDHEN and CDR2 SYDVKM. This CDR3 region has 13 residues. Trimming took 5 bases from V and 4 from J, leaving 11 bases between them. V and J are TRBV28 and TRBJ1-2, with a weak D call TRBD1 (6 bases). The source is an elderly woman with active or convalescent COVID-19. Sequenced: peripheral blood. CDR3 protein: CASSIGQIYGYTF. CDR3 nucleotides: TGTGCCAGCAGTATAGGACAGATCTATGGCTACACCTTC.